This T cell receptor (beta chain) stems from a study of blood T cell repertoires in COVID-19. Methods used by the authors: Amplification of reference gene primers provided the estimated nucleated cell counts. TCRdb keeps only in-frame clones here, not all; method: immunoSEQ multiplex PCR. The V and J calls and the clone size are those of that table, but D and trimming were determined from the DNA. The sample lists about 73,000 clones; roughly four fifths were seen once. The J segment lost 0 bases and the V segment lost 5 bases, leaving 4 bases of the junction unmatched. In germline, CDR1 is SGHVS, CDR2 FNYEAQ. The CDR3 runs to 15 residues.

Sequences were obtained from peripheral blood. The chain combines TRBV7-6 with TRBJ2-7; 10 bases map to TRBD1. This sequence was found in an older woman with acute or convalescent COVID-19. CDR3 sequence: CASSPRTGGSYEQYF. In DNA form, the CDR3 reads TGTGCCAGCAGCCCTCGGACAGGGGGCTCCTACGAGCAGTACTTC.